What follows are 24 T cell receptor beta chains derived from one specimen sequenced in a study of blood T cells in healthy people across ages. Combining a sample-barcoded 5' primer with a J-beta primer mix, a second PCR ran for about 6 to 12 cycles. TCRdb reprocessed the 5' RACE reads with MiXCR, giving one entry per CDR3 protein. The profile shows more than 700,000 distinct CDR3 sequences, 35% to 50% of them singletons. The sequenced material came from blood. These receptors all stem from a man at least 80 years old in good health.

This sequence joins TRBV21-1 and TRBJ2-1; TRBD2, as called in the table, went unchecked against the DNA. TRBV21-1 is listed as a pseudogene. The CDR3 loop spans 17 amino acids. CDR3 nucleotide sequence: TGTGCCAGCAGCAAATCCAGCGGGGGAAGCTCCTACAATGAGCAGTTCTTC. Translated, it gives CASSKSSGGSSYNEQFF.

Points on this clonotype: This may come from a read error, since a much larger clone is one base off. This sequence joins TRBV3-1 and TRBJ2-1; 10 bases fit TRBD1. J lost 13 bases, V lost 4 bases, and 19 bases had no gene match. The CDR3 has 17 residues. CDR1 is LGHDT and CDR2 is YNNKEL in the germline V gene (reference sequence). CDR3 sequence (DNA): TGTGCCAGCAGCCCAAATTTGCCGTACCGGGACAGGGGTTCCCAGTTCTTC. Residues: CASSPNLPYRDRGSQFF.

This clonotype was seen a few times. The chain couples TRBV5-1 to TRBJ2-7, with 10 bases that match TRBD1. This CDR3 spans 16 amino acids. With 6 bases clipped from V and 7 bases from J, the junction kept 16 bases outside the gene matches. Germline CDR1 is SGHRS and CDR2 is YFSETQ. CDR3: CASTTGTGALSGEQYF. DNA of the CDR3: TGCGCCAGCACCACCGGGACAGGGGCCCTCTCTGGGGAGCAGTACTTC. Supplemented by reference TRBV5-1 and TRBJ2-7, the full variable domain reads KAGVTQTPRYLIKTRGQQVTLSCSPISGHRSVSWYQQTPGQGLQFLFEYFSETQRNKGNFPGRFSGRQFSNSRSEMNVSTLELGDSALYLCASTTGTGALSGEQYFGPGTRLTVT.

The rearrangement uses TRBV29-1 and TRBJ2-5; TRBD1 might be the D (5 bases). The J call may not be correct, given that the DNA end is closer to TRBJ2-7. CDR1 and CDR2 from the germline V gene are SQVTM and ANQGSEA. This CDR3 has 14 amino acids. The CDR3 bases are TGCAGCGTTGAAGGAGCAGGGATAAACAACGAGCAGTACTTC. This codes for CSVEGAGINNEQYF.

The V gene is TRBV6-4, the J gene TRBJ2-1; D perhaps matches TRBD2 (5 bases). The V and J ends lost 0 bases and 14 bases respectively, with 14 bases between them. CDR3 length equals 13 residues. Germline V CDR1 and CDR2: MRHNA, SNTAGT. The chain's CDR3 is CASSDSGLMPKFF. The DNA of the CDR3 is TGTGCCAGCAGTGACTCTGGACTGATGCCGAAGTTCTTC.

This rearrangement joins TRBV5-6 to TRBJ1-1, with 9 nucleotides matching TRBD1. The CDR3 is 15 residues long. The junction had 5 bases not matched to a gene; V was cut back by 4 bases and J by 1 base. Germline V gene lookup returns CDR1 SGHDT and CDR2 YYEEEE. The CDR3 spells CASSAWDRENTEAFF. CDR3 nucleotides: TGTGCCAGCAGCGCATGGGACAGGGAGAACACTGAAGCTTTCTTT.

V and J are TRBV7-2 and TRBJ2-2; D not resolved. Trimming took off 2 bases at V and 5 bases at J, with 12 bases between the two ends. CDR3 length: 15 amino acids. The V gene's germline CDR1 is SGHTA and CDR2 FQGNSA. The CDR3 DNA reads TGTGCCAGCAGCTTATTGGGCTATGAAACCGGGGAGCTGTTTTTT. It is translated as CASSLLGYETGELFF. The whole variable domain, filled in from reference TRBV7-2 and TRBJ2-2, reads GAGVSQSPSNKVTEKGKDVELRCDPISGHTALYWYRQSLGQGLEFLIYFQGNSAPDKSGLPSDRFSAERTGGSVSTLTIQRTQQEDSAVYLCASSLLGYETGELFFGEGSRLTVL.

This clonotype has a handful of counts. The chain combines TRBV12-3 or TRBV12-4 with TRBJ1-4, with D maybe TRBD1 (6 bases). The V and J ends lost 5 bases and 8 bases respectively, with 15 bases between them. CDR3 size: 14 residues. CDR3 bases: TGTGCCAGCAGTCCCAGGGGCTTTTTGGAAAAACTGTTTTTT. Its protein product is CASSPRGFLEKLFF.

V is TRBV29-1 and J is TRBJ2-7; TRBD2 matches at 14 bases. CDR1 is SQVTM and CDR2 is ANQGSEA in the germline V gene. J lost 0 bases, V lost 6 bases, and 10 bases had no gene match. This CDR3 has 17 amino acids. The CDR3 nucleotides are TGCAGCGTAAACGGACTAGCGGGAGGAATAGGCTCCTACGAGCAGTACTTC. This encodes CSVNGLAGGIGSYEQYF.

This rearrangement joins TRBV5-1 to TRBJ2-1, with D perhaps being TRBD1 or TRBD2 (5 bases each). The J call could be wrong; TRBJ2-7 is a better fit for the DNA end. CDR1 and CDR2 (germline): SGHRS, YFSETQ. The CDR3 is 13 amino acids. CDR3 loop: CASSGGYHNEQYF. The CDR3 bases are TGCGCCAGCAGCGGGGGTTACCACAATGAGCAGTACTTC.

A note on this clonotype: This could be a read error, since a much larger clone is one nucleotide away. CDR3 amino acids: CANSQDPARLNEQFF. For the CDR3, the DNA is TGTGCCAACAGCCAAGATCCTGCCAGACTCAATGAGCAGTTCTTC. The V gene is TRBV3-1, the J gene TRBJ2-1; no clear D. CDR1 is LGHDT, CDR2 YNNKEL, per germline (reference sequence). This CDR3 comprises 15 residues.

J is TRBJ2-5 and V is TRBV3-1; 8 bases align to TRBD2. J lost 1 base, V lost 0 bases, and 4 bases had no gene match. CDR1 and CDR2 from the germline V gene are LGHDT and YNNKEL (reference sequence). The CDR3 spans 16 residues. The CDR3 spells CASSQEGSGGQETQYF. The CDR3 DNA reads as TGTGCCAGCAGCCAAGAAGGAAGCGGGGGCCAAGAGACCCAGTACTTC.

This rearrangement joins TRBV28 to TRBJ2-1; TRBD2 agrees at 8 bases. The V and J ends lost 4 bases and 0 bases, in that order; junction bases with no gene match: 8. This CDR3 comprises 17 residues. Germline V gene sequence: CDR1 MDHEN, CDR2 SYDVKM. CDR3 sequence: CASSSQTSVSSYNEQFF. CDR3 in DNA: TGTGCCAGCAGTTCACAGACTAGCGTTAGCTCCTACAATGAGCAGTTCTTC. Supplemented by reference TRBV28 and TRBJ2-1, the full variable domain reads DVKVTQSSRYLVKRTGEKVFLECVQDMDHENMFWYRQDPGLGLRLIYFSYDVKMKEKGDIPEGYSVSREKKERFSLILESASTNQTSMYLCASSSQTSVSSYNEQFFGPGTRLTVL.

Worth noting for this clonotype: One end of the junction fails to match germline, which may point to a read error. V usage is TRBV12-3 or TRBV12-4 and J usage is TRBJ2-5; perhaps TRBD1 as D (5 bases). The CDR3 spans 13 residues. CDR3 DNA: TGTGCCAGCAGTTTTAGAGGACAAGAGGCCCAGTACTTC. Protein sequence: CASSFRGQEAQYF.

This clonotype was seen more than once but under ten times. CDR3 sequence (DNA): TGTGCCAGCAGCCCTGGGACAGGGGAAACCTACGAGCAGTACTTC. It yields the protein CASSPGTGETYEQYF. This chain uses TRBV7-2 with TRBJ2-7; TRBD1 aligns across 10 bases. There are 15 residues in the CDR3. Germline V gene sequence: CDR1 SGHTA, CDR2 FQGNSA. Trimming removed 5 bases from V and 2 bases from J; junction bases left unmatched: 6.

DNA for the CDR3: TGCGCCAGCAGATCGGAGGGGCCATGGTTAGAGACCCAGTACTTC. Translated: CASRSEGPWLETQYF. V and J are TRBV5-1 and TRBJ2-5, with a tentative D call TRBD2 (6 bases). CDR3 length equals 15 residues. V was trimmed by 5 bases and J by 4 bases, leaving 18 bases between them. Germline-derived CDR1 and CDR2 are SGHRS and YFSETQ.

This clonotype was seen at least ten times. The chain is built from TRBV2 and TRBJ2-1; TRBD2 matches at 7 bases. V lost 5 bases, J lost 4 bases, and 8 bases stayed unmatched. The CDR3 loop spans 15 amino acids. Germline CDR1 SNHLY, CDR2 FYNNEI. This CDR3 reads CASSNSEREYNEQFF. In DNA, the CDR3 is TGTGCCAGCAGTAACAGCGAGCGGGAATACAATGAGCAGTTCTTC.

The chain's CDR3 is CASSSARGPYEQYF. The CDR3 DNA reads TGTGCCAGCAGTTCCGCTAGGGGCCCCTACGAGCAGTACTTC. This sequence joins TRBV27 and TRBJ2-7; D perhaps matches TRBD1 (5 bases). Trimming cost V 4 bases and J 2 bases, with 12 bases left between them. The germline V gene has CDR1 MNHEY and CDR2 SMNVEV (reference sequence). The CDR3 is made up of 14 amino acids.

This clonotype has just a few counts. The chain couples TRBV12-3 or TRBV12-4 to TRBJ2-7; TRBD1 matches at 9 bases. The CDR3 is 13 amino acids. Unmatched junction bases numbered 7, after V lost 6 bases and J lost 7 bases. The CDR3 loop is CASSKMTGGEQYF. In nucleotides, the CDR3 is TGTGCCAGCAGCAAGATGACAGGGGGTGAGCAGTACTTC.

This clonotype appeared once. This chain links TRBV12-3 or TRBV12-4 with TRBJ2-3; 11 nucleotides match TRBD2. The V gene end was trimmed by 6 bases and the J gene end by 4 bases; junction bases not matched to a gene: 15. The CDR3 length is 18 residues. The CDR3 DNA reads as TGTGCCAGCAGCCCGTTACAGACTAGCGGGATAGGATCAGATACGCAGTATTTT. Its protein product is CASSPLQTSGIGSDTQYF.

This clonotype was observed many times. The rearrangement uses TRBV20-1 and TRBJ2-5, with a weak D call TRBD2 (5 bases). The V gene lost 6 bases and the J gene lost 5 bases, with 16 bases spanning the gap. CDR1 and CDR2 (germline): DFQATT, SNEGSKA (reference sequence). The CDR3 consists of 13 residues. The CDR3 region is CSAAGVNHETQYF. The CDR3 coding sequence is TGCAGTGCAGCCGGGGTAAATCACGAGACCCAGTACTTC.

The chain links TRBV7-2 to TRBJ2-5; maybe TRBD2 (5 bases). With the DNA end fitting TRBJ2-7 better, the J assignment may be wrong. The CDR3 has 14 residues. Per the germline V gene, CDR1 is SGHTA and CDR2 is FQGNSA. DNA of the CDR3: TGTGCCAGCAGCGTCTTACTAGTCCCCTACGAGCAGTACTTC. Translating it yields CASSVLLVPYEQYF.

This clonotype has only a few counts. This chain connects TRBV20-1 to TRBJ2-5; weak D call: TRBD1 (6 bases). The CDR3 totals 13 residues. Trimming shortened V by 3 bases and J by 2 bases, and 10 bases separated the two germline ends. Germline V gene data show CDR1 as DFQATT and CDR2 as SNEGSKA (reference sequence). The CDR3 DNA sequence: TGCAGTGCTAGGTACCAGGGGCAAGAGACCCAGTACTTC. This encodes CSARYQGQETQYF.

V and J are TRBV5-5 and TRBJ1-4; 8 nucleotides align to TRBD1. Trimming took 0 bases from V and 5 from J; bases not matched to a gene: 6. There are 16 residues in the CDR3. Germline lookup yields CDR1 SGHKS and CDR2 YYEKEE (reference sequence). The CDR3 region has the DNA TGTGCCAGCAGCTTGGGTCAGGGGGCCAGAAATGAAAAACTGTTTTTT. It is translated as CASSLGQGARNEKLFF.